This T cell receptor beta chain was sequenced for a study of OX40 agonist ivuxolimab in advanced cancers. Profiling relied on immunoSEQ multiplex PCR, and the TCRdb table lists in-frame clones only, not all of them. The sample lists tens of thousands of clones; 80% to 85% were seen once. Blood sampling was done at baseline, cycle 4 day 1, and cycle 7 day 1. The V end was cut by 0 bases, the J end by 3 bases, with 3 bases between. CDR1 and CDR2 from the germline V gene are LNHNV and YYDKDF (reference sequence). This CDR3 has 13 residues. This chain joins TRBV15 and TRBJ2-1, with no clear D. The sample in question was CD4+ or CD8+ T cells sorted from blood, obtained in a trial of the OX40 agonist ivuxolimab. The receptor comes from an adult with an advanced solid tumor such as melanoma, head and neck, liver or kidney cancer. The CDR3 is CATSRDRYNEQFF. DNA for the CDR3: TGTGCCACCAGCAGAGATCGCTACAATGAGCAGTTCTTC.